This T cell receptor (beta chain) is drawn from a study of cytomegalovirus exposure and HLA in healthy donors. Sequencing used immunoSEQ multiplex PCR; TCRdb keeps in-frame clones, though not all of them. The sample includes about 360,000 clones, roughly 85% of them seen just once. This CDR3 comprises 17 residues. V was clipped by 3 bases and J by 0 bases, with 12 bases between them. The V gene's germline CDR1 is ENHRY and CDR2 SYGVKD. Study-wide results and limits: Confirmation in vitro established that a few CMV-associated chains were specific for CMV antigens.

Points on this clone: Antigen: not known.

This TCR came from a woman between 18 and 29 years old in good health and CMV-seronegative. The chain is built from TRBV10-3 and TRBJ2-6; D gene unclear. Sequencing used PBMCs. CDR3 region: CAISDTPIISGANVLTF. Here the CDR3 DNA reads TGTGCCATCAGTGATACTCCTATCATCTCTGGGGCCAACGTCCTGACTTTC.